In its sample, the clone carrying this T cell receptor beta chain was seen a few times. The data belong to a study of blood T cell repertoires in COVID-19. The CDR3 consists of 18 residues. The junction had 10 bases not matched to a gene; V was cut back by 2 bases and J by 0 bases. From germline, CDR1 is SGHRS and CDR2 YFSETQ. Source study methods: Reference gene primers were amplified, and this amplification served to estimate nucleated cell counts. TCRdb keeps only in-frame clones here, not all; method: immunoSEQ multiplex PCR. Clone size and V and J calls were adopted from that table, with D and trimming inferred from the DNA. The table lists more than 150,000 clones, nearly 80% of them singletons, with around 14% in the top ten.

The sequenced sample was PBMCs or T cells enriched from blood (not recorded which). The chain has TRBV5-1 and TRBJ2-1; 8 nucleotides align to TRBD2. This receptor was identified in a man aged 55 to 70 who had been exposed to COVID-19. The CDR3 bases are TGCGCCAGCAGCTTCGGTCTTAGCGGGGCGAGCTCCTACAATGAGCAGTTCTTC. Its translation is CASSFGLSGASSYNEQFF.